Here is one T cell receptor (beta chain) with its context. There is no known antigen for this receptor. No much larger clonotype is one base removed from it; base qualities were not supplied. These data are taken from a study of blood T cell repertoires in COVID-19 (dated by TCRdb to about 2020). In the study overall: The collaborator samples originated in the United States, Italy and Spain and spanned the acute and convalescent phases of COVID-19. The dataset comprised deeply sampled blood TCRbeta repertoires from subjects exposed to, actively infected with, or recovered from COVID-19. The prospective study material was composed of cDNA or gDNA derived from T cells, B-cell-depleted T cells, or PBMCs. A freely available public database, intended as a resource for researchers studying the immune response to SARS-CoV-2, is where the repertoires were released. Samples were obtained from the ongoing ImmuneRACE study (first 160 participants) and from over a thousand subjects provided by 6 global collaborators. Where available, HLA class I and class II types were taken from metadata supplied by the sample provider and were not determined by assay-based typing. A de-identified subject ID, COVID-19 status, age in years and sex were almost always included in the sample metadata. General findings and caveats noted by the study authors: The quantity of clinical and demographic metadata differed by source and by participant and was supplied without curation.

Whole blood was collected in K2EDTA tubes by collaborating institutions according to the institutions' own protocols. Collaborator samples were shipped for TCRbeta analysis as frozen whole blood, isolated PBMCs, or DNA extracted from either sample type. Inclusive of the bounding cysteine and phenylalanine, the CDR3 is 16 residues long. The kept DNA is CDR3 alone, 48 bases in frame from the first base. In the germline V gene (reference sequence), CDR1 corresponds to WNHNN and CDR2 to SYGVQD. V is cut by 8 bases and J by 0 bases, and the space between the germline ends is 16 bases. TCRbeta CDR3 regions were amplified from genomic DNA by means of the immunoSEQ Assay, a bias-controlled multiplex PCR. The paper's data handling went like this. The number of nucleated cells in each sample was estimated by amplification of reference gene primers within the assay. To quantify the absolute abundance of each unique TCRbeta CDR3 rearrangement, sequence reads were collapsed and filtered. For each sample, productive Simpson clonality was calculated as the square root of Simpson's diversity index over productive rearrangements. TCRdb retrieved this table from immuneACCESS and kept in-frame rearrangements only. Not all clones are present; in checked studies, unresolved V genes account for under half, and no reason is known for the remainder. V and J calls and clone size are as listed in that table; D and trimming were resolved from the DNA. This sample comprises approximately 210,000 clones, 92% of them detected only once. About 1.3% of the sample is held by the ten biggest clonotypes.

The TCR comes from a man between 25 and 39 years old with acute or convalescent COVID-19. The chain joins TRBV10-1 to TRBJ2-2; perhaps TRBD1 is the D gene, with 5 bases matching. What was sequenced was peripheral blood. The CDR3 sequence is CASGDDSFANTGELFF. The DNA sequence is given as TGCGCCAGCGGAGATGACAGCTTTGCGAACACCGGGGAGCTGTTTTTT.